This entry features one T cell receptor beta chain sequence. The target antigen is unknown. These data are taken from a study of beta chain features in type 1 diabetes. Points from the study as a whole: TCRB CDR3 length was moderately but significantly reduced in all four CD4+ subsets of Type 1 diabetes patients. Any PCR bias toward short templates would affect both groups alike.

The study reverse transcribed the entire isolated RNA, so it sequenced expressed TCRB transcripts. The average read count of naive, central memory and regulatory T cell samples was approximately 3.9 million. The table came from immunoSEQ multiplex PCR; TCRdb's copy has only in-frame clones and leaves some out. The table lists 200,000 to 250,000 clones, approximately 70% of them singletons. Averaging approximately 120 mL, one heparinised blood draw came from each individual donor. V lost 1 base to trimming and J lost 0 bases, with 4 bases between them. The CDR3 sequence is 15 residues long. CDR1 is SGHVS, CDR2 FQNEAQ, per germline.

The chain combines TRBV7-8 with TRBJ2-6; D gene uncertain. This TCR came from a man younger than 40 in good health. Sequencing was carried out using naive CD4+ T cells from blood. The CDR3 protein is CASSLDSSGANVLTF. CDR3 DNA: TGTGCCAGCAGCTTAGACAGCTCTGGGGCCAACGTCCTGACTTTC.